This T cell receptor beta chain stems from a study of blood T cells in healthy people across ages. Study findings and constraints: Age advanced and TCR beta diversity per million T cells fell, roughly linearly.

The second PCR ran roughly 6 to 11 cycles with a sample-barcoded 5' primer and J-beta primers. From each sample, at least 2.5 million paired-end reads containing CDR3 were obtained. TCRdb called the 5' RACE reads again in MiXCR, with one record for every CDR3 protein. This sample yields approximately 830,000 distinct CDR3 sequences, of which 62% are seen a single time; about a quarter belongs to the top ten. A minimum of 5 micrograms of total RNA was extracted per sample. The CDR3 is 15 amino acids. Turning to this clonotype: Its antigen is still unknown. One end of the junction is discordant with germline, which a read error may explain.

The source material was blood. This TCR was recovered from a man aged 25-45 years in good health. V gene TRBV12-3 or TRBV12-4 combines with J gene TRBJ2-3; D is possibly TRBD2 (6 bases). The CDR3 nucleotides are TGCGCCAGCAGCTCCGCCGGGACTTACACAGATACGCAGTATTTT. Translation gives CASSSAGTYTDTQYF.